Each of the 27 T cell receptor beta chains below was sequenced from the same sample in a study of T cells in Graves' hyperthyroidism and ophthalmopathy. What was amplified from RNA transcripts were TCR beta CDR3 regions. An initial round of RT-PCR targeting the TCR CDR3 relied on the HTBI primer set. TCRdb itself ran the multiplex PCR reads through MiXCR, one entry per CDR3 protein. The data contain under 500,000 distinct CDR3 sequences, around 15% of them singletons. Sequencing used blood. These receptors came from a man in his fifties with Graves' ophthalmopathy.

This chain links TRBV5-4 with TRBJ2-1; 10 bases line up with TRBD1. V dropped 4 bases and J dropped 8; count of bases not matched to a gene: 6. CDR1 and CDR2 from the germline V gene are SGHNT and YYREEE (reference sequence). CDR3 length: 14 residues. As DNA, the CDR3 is TGTGCCAGCAGCAGGACAGGGGGAAAGGATGAGCAGTTCTTC. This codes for CASSRTGGKDEQFF.

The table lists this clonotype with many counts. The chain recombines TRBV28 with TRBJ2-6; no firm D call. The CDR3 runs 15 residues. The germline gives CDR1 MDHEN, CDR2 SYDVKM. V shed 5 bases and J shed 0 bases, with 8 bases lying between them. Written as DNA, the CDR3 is TGTGCCAGCAGTCTACCCGGCTCTGGGGCCAACGTCCTGACTTTC. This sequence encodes CASSLPGSGANVLTF.

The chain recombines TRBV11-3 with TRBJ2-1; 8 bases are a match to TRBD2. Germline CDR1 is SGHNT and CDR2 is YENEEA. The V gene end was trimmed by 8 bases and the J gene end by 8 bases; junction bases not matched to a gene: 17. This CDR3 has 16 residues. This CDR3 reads CASQGSGSNIGDEQFF. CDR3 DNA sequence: TGTGCCAGCCAGGGAAGCGGGAGTAACATCGGGGATGAGCAGTTCTTC. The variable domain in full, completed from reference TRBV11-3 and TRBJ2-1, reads EAGVVQSPRYKIIEKKQPVAFWCNPISGHNTLYWYLQNLGQGPELLIRYENEEAVDDSQLPKDRFSAERLKGVDSTLKIQPAELGDSAVYLCASQGSGSNIGDEQFFGPGTRLTVL.

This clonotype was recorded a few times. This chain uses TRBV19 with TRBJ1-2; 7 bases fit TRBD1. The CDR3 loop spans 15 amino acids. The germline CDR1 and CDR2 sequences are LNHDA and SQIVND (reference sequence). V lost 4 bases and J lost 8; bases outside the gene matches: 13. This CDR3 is CASSRGAGGRKGYTF. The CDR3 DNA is TGTGCCAGTAGTAGGGGGGCAGGGGGAAGGAAAGGCTACACCTTC.

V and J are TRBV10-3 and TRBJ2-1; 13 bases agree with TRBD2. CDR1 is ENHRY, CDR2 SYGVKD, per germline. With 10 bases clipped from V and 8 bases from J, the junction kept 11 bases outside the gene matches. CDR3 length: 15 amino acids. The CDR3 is CASTGLAGDPHEQFF. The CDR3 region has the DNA TGTGCCAGCACCGGACTAGCGGGAGACCCCCATGAGCAGTTCTTC.

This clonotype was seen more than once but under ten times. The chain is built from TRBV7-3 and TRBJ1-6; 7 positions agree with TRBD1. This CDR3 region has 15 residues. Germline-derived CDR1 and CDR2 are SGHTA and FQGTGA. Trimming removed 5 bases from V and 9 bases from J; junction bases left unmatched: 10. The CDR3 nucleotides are TGTGCCAGCAGCAGCCTTGGACAGGAGGTTTCACCCCTCCACTTT. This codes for CASSSLGQEVSPLHF.

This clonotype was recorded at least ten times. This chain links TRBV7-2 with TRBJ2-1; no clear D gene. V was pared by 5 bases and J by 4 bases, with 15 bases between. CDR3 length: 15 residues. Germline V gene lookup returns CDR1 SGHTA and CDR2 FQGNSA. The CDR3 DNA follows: TGTGCCAGCAGCCTCCCGGGTAGCACATACAATGAGCAGTTCTTC. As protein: CASSLPGSTYNEQFF.

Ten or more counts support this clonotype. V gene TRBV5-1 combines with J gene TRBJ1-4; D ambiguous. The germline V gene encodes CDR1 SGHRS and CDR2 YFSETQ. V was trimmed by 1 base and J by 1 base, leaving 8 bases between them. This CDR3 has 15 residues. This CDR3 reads CASSLFGETNEKLFF. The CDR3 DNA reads TGCGCCAGCAGCTTGTTCGGGGAAACTAATGAAAAACTGTTTTTT.

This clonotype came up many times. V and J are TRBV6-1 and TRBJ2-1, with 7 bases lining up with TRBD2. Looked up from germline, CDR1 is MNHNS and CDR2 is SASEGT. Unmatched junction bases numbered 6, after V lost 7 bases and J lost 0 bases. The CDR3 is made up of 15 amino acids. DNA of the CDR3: TGTGCCAGCACCGCTGGCGGGAGCTCCTACAATGAGCAGTTCTTC. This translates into CASTAGGSSYNEQFF.

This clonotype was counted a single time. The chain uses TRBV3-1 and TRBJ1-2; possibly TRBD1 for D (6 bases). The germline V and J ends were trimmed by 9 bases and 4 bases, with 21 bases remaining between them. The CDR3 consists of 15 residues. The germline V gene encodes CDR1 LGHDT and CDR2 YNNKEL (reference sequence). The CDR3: CASSPVVGGSYGYTF. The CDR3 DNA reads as TGTGCCAGTTCCCCAGTTGTGGGGGGCAGCTATGGCTACACCTTC.

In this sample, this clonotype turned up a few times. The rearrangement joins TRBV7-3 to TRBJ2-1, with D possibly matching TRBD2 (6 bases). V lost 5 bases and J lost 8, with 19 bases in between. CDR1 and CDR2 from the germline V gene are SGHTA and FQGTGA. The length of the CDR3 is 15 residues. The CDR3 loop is CASSLELAQRDEQFF. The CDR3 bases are TGTGCCAGCAGCCTTGAACTAGCTCAGAGGGATGAGCAGTTCTTC.

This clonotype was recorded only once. The DNA of the CDR3 is TGTGCCAGCAGCTTAGGCGACACAGGGGGCCAAGAGACCCAGTACTTC. Amino acids: CASSLGDTGGQETQYF. The chain combines TRBV7-9 with TRBJ2-5; 8 bases map to TRBD1. J lost 1 base, V lost 1 base, and 5 bases had no gene match. Germline lookup yields CDR1 SEHNR and CDR2 FQNEAQ (reference sequence). The CDR3 is 16 amino acids.

CDR3 coding DNA: TGTGCCAGCAGCTGGGGGCCCAGGGGGCGCACAGATACGCAGTATTTT. Its translation: CASSWGPRGRTDTQYF. The rearrangement joins TRBV5-6 to TRBJ2-3, with 8 bases lining up with TRBD1. Trimming took 3 bases from V and 1 from J; bases not matched to a gene: 7. CDR3 size: 16 residues. Germline CDR1 is SGHDT and CDR2 is YYEEEE.

CDR3 nucleotides: TGTGCCATCAGGGGGGGGGGGGACGCCCCGGATAATGAGCAGTTCTTC. Amino acid sequence: CAIRGGGDAPDNEQFF. The chain uses TRBV10-3 and TRBJ2-1, with 7 nucleotides matching TRBD2. The trim removed 6 bases at V and 7 bases at J, leaving 15 bases unmatched. The CDR3 sequence is 16 residues long. Germline V gene sequence: CDR1 ENHRY, CDR2 SYGVKD.

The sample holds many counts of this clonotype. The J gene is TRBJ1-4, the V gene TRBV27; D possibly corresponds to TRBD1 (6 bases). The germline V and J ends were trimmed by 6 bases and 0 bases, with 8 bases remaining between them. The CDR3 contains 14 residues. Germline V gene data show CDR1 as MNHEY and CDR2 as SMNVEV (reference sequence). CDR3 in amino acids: CASRQGTTNEKLFF. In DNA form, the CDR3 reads TGTGCCAGCAGACAGGGTACAACTAATGAAAAACTGTTTTTT.

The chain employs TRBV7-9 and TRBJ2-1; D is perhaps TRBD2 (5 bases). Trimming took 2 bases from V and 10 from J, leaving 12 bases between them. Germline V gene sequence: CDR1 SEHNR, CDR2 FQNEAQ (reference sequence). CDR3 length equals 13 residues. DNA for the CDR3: TGTGCCAGCAGCTTACTCCGCTCGGGGGAGCAGTTCTTC. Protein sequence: CASSLLRSGEQFF.

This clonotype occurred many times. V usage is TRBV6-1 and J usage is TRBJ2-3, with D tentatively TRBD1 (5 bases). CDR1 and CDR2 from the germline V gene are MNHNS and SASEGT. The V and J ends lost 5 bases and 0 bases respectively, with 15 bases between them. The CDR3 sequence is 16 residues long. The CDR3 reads CASSYRTSTSTDTQYF. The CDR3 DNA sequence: TGTGCCAGCAGTTACAGGACCTCAACTAGCACAGATACGCAGTATTTT.

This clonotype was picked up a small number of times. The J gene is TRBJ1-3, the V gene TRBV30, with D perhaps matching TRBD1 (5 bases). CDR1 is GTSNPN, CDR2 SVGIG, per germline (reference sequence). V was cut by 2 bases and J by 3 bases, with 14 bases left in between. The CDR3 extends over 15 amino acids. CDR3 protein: CAWSSQGLVGNTIYF. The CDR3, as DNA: TGTGCCTGGAGTTCCCAGGGATTAGTTGGAAACACCATATATTTT.

Here the CDR3 DNA reads TGTGCCACCAGCCGGAGGGCCGACACCGGGGAGCTGTTTTTT. Its translation: CATSRRADTGELFF. This rearrangement joins TRBV10-3 to TRBJ2-2, with D possibly matching TRBD2 (6 bases). Trimming pared 10 bases from V and 3 bases from J, leaving 15 bases between. Per germline, CDR1 ENHRY and CDR2 SYGVKD. The CDR3 runs 14 residues.

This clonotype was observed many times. In DNA, the CDR3 is TGTGCCAGCACGATGAGTAAACCCAAAAACATTCAGTACTTC. This codes for CASTMSKPKNIQYF. The V call is TRBV28, the J call TRBJ2-4; unclear D gene. The V gene lost 7 bases and the J gene lost 2 bases, with 12 bases spanning the gap. Germline CDR1 MDHEN, CDR2 SYDVKM. The CDR3 extends over 14 amino acids.

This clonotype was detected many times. The CDR3 protein is CSAIGNLNQPQHF. As DNA, the CDR3 is TGCAGTGCTATCGGTAACCTCAATCAGCCCCAGCATTTT. The V call is TRBV20-1, the J call TRBJ1-5; the D is unclear. Germline V gives CDR1 DFQATT, CDR2 SNEGSKA (reference sequence). The CDR3 contains 13 residues. Trimming removed 4 bases from V and 3 bases from J, with 10 bases in between.

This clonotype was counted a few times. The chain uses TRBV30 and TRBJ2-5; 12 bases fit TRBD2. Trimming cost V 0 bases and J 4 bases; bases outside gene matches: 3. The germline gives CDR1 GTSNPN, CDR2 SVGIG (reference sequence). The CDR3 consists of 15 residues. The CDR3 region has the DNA TGTGCCTGGAGTGTACTAGCGGGAGGCCCAGAGACCCAGTACTTC. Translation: CAWSVLAGGPETQYF.

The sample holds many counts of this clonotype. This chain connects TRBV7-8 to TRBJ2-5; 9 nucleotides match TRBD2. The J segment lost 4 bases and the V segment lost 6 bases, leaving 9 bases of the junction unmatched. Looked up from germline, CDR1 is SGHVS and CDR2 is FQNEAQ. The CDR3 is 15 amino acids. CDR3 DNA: TGTGCCAGCAGACATTTAAGCGGGGGGCGAGAGACCCAGTACTTC. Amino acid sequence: CASRHLSGGRETQYF. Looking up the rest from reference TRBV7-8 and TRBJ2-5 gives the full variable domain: GAGVSQSPRYKVAKRGQDVALRCDPISGHVSLFWYQQALGQGPEFLTYFQNEAQLDKSGLPSDRFFAERPEGSVSTLKIQRTQQEDSAVYLCASRHLSGGRETQYFGPGTRLLVL.

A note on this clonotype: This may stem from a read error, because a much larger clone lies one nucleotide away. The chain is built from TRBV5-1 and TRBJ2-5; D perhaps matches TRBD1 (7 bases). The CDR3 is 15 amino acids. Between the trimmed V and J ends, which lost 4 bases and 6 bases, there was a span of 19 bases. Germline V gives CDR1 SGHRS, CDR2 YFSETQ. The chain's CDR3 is CASSHPSAGGQTQYF. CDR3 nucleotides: TGCGCCAGCAGCCATCCGTCGGCAGGGGGGCAGACCCAGTACTTC.

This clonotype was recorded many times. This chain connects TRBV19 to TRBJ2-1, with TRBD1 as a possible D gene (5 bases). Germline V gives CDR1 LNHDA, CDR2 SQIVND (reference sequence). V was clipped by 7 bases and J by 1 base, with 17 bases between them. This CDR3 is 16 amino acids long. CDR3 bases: TGTGCCAGTACCCCGGACACGTTCTTGTCCTACAATGAGCAGTTCTTC. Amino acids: CASTPDTFLSYNEQFF.

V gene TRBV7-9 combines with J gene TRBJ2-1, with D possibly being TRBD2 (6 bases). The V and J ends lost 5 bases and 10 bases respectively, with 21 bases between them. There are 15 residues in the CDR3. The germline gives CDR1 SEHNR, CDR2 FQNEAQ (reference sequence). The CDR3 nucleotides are TGTGCCAGCAGCGATACAGGACGGTCGGGGGACGAGCAGTTCTTC. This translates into CASSDTGRSGDEQFF.

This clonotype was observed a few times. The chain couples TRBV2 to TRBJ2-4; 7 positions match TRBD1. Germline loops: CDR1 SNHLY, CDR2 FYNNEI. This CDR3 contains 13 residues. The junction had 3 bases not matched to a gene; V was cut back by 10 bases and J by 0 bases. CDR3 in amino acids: CATHRGAKNIQYF. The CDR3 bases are TGTGCCACCCACAGGGGAGCCAAAAACATTCAGTACTTC.